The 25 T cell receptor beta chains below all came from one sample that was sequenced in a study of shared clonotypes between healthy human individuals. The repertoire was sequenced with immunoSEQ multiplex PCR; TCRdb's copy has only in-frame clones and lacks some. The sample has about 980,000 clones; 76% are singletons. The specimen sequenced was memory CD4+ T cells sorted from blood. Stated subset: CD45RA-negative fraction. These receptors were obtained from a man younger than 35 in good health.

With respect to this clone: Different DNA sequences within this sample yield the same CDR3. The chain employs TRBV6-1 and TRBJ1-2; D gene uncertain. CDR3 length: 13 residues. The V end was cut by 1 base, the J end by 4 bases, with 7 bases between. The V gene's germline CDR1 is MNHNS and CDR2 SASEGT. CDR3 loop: CASSEGQLYGYTF. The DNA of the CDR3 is TGTGCCAGCAGTGAAGGGCAGCTCTATGGCTACACCTTC.

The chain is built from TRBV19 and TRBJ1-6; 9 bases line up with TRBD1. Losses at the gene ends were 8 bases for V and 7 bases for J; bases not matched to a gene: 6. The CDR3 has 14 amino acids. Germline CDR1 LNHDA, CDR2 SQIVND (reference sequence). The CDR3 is CASGDRAGNSPLHF. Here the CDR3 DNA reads TGTGCCAGTGGGGACAGGGCTGGGAATTCACCCCTCCACTTT. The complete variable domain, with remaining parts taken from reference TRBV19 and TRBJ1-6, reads DGGITQSPKYLFRKEGQNVTLSCEQNLNHDAMYWYRQDPGQGLRLIYYSQIVNDFQKGDIAEGYSVSREKKESFPLTVTSAQKNPTAFYLCASGDRAGNSPLHFGNGTRLTVT.

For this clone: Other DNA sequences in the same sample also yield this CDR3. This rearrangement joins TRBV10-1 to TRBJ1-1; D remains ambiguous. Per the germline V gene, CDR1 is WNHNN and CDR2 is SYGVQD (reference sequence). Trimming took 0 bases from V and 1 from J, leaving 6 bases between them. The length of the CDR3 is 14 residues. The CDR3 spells CASSESGRNTEAFF. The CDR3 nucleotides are TGCGCCAGCAGTGAGTCGGGGAGGAACACTGAAGCTTTCTTT.

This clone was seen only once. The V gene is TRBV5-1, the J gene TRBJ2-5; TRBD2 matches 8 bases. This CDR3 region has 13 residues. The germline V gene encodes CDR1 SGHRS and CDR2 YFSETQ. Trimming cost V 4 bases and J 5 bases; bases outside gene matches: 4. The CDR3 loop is CASSTGGAETQYF. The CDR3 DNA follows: TGCGCCAGCAGCACCGGGGGGGCCGAGACCCAGTACTTC.

CDR3 residues: CASSRGQDTDTQYF. In DNA, the CDR3 is TGCGCCAGCAGCAGGGGACAGGACACAGATACGCAGTATTTT. The chain uses TRBV5-1 and TRBJ2-3; 8 bases fit TRBD1. The ends lost 4 bases at V and 2 bases at J; junction bases unmatched: 3. Per the germline V gene, CDR1 is SGHRS and CDR2 is YFSETQ. CDR3 length equals 14 residues. Full variable domain (remainder filled in from reference TRBV5-1 and TRBJ2-3): KAGVTQTPRYLIKTRGQQVTLSCSPISGHRSVSWYQQTPGQGLQFLFEYFSETQRNKGNFPGRFSGRQFSNSRSEMNVSTLELGDSALYLCASSRGQDTDTQYFGPGTRLTVL.

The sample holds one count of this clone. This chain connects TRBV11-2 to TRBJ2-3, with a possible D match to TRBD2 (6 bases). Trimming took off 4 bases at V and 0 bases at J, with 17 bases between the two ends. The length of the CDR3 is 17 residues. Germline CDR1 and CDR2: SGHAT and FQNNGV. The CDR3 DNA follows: TGTGCCAGCAGCTATGAACTAGCCGAAGTTAGCACAGATACGCAGTATTTT. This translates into CASSYELAEVSTDTQYF.

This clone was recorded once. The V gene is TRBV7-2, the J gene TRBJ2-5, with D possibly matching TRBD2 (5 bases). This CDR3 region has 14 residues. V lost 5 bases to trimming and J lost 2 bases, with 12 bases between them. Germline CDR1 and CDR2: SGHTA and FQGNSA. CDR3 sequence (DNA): TGTGCCAGCAGCCATTCGGGGTCTCAAGAGACCCAGTACTTC. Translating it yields CASSHSGSQETQYF.

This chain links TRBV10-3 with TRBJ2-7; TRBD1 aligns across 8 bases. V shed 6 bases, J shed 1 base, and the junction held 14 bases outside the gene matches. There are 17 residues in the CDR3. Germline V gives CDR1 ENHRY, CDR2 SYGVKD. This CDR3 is CAISSGGGGQGSYEQYF. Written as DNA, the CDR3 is TGTGCCATCAGCTCAGGGGGAGGTGGACAGGGTTCCTACGAGCAGTACTTC.

The CDR3: CASSPGVGYYGYTF. The CDR3 DNA reads as TGTGCCAGCAGCCCCGGGGTGGGTTACTATGGCTACACCTTC. This chain joins TRBV5-6 and TRBJ1-2; D unclear. With 4 bases removed from V and 3 bases from J, the gap between germline ends came to 13 bases. Looked up from germline, CDR1 is SGHDT and CDR2 is YYEEEE. The CDR3 sequence is 14 residues long.

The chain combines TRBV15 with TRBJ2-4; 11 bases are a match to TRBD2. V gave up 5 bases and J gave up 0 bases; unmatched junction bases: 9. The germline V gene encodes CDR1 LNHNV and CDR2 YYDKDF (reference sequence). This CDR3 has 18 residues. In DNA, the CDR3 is TGTGCCACCAGCGGATCGGGACTAGCGGACAGAGCCAAAAACATTCAGTACTTC. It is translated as CATSGSGLADRAKNIQYF.

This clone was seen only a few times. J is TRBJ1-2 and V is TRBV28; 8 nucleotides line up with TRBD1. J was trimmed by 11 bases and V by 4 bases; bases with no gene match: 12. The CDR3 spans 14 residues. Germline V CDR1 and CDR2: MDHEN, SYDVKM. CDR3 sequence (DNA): TGTGCCAGCAGTTCCTCCCACCCTACAGGGGGATACACCTTC. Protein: CASSSSHPTGGYTF.

CDR3 nucleotides: TGTGCCAGCAGCCTGGGGGCAGATAGCAATCAGCCCCAGCATTTT. Amino acid sequence: CASSLGADSNQPQHF. The rearrangement uses TRBV7-2 and TRBJ1-5; a possible D gene is TRBD1 (6 bases). There are 15 residues in the CDR3. CDR1 is SGHTA and CDR2 is FQGNSA in the germline V gene. Trimming cost V 5 bases and J 0 bases, with 11 bases left between them.

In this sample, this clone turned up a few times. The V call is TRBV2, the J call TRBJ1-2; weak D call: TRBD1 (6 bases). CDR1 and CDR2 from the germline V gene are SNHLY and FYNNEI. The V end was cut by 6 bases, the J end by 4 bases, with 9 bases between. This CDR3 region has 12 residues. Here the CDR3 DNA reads TGTGCCAGCAGCCGGGACACCTATGGCTACACCTTC. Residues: CASSRDTYGYTF.

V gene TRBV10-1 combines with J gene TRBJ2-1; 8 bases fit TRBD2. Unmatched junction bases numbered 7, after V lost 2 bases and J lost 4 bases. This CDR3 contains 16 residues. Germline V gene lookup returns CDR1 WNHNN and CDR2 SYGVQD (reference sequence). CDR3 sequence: CASSEGGSGAYNEQFF. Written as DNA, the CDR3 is TGCGCCAGCAGTGAGGGGGGTAGCGGGGCGTACAATGAGCAGTTCTTC.

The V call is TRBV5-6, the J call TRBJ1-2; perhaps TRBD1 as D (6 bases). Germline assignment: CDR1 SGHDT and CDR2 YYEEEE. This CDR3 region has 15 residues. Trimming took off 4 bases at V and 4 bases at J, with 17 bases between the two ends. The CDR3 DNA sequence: TGTGCCAGCAGCGTAGGGACACCCCTTGGCTATGGCTACACCTTC. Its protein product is CASSVGTPLGYGYTF.

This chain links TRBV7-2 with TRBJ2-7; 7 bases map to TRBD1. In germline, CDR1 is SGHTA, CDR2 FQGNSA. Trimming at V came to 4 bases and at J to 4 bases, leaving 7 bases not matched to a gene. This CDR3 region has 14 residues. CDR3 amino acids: CASSSTGTAYEQYF. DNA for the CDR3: TGTGCCAGCAGCTCAACCGGGACAGCTTACGAGCAGTACTTC.

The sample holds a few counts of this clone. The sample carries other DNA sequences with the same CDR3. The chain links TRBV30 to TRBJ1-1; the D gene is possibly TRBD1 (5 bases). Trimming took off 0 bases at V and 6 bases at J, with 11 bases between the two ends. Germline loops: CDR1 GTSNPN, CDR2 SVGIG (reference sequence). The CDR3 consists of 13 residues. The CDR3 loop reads CAWSVRGIPEAFF. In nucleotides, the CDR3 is TGTGCCTGGAGTGTACGGGGGATCCCTGAAGCTTTCTTT.

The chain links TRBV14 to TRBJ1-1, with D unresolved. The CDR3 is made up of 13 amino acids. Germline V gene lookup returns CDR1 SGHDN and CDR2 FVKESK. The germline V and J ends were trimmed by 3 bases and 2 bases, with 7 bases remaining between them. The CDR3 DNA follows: TGTGCCAGCAGCCAGTCTGTAAACACTGAAGCTTTCTTT. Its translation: CASSQSVNTEAFF. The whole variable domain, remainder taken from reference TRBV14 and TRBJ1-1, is EAGVTQFPSHSVIEKGQTVTLRCDPISGHDNLYWYRRVMGKEIKFLLHFVKESKQDESGMPNNRFLAERTGGTYSTLKVQPAELEDSGVYFCASSQSVNTEAFFGQGTRLTVV.

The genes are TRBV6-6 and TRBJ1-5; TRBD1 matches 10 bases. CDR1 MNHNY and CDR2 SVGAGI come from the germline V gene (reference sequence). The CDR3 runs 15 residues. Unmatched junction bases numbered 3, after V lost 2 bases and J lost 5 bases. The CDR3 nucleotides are TGTGCCAGCAGTTACCCCGGGACAGGGGATCAGCCCCAGCATTTT. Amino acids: CASSYPGTGDQPQHF.

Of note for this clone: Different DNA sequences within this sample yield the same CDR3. The CDR3 DNA reads as TGTGCCAGCAGCTTAGGGGTCCAAGAGACCCAGTACTTC. As protein: CASSLGVQETQYF. J is TRBJ2-5 and V is TRBV11-2; no definite D call. V lost 1 base and J lost 1, with 4 bases in between. The CDR3 is 13 amino acids. Germline V gene lookup returns CDR1 SGHAT and CDR2 FQNNGV.

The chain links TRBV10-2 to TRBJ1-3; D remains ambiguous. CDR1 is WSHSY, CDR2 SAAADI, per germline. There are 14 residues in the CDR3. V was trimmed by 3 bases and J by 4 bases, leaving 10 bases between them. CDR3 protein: CASSENLPGNTIYF. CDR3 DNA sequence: TGCGCCAGCAGTGAAAATTTGCCAGGAAACACCATATATTTT.

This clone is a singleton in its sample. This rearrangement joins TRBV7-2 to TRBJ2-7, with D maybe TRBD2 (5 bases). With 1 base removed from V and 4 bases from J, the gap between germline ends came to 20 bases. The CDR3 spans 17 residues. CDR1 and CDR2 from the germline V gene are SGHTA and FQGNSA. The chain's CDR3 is CASSLDQEDGSKYEQYF. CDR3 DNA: TGTGCCAGCAGCTTAGATCAGGAGGACGGCTCAAAGTACGAGCAGTACTTC.

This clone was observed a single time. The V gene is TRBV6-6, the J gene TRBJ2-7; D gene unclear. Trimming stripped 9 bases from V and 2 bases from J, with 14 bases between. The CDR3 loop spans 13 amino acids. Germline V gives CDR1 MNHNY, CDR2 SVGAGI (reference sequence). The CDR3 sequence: CASNERGTYEQYF. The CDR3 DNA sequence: TGTGCCAGTAATGAGAGAGGCACCTACGAGCAGTACTTC.

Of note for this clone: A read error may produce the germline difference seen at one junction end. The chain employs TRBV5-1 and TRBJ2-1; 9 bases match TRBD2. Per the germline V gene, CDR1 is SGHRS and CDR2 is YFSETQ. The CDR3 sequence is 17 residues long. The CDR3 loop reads CAGSFRASGVSYNEQFF. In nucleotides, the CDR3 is TGCGCCGGCAGCTTTAGGGCTAGCGGGGTTTCCTACAATGAGCAGTTCTTC.

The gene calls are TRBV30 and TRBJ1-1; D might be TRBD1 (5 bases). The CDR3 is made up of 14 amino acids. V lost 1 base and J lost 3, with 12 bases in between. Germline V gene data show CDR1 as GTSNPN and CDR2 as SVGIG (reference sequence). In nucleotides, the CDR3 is TGTGCCTGGAGTGAAGGCAGGGAGTACACTGAAGCTTTCTTT. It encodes CAWSEGREYTEAFF.